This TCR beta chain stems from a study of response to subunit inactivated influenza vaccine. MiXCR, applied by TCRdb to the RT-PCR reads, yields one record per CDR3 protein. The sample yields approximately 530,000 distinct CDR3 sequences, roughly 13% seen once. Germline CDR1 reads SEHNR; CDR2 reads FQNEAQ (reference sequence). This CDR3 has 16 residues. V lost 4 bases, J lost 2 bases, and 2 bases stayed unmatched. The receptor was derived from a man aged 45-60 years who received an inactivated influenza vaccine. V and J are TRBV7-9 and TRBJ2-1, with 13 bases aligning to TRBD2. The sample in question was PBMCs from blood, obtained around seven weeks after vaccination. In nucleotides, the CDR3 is TGTGCCAGCAGCTCCACTAGCGGGAGGGCCTACAATGAGCAGTTCTTC. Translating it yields CASSSTSGRAYNEQFF.